The 29 T cell receptor beta chains below come from one sample, sequenced in a study of blood T cell repertoires in COVID-19. Produced via immunoSEQ multiplex PCR; TCRdb's table is partial and in-frame only. The sample consists of 110,000 to 150,000 clones, 79% of them appearing once. Material for sequencing was peripheral blood. These receptor sequences come from a woman aged 70-85 years with COVID-19, enrolled during active disease.

The V gene is TRBV5-5, the J gene TRBJ1-2; D gene uncertain. This CDR3 region has 15 residues. The V end was cut by 0 bases, the J end by 2 bases, with 11 bases between. Germline V gives CDR1 SGHKS, CDR2 YYEKEE (reference sequence). CDR3 sequence (DNA): TGTGCCAGCAGCTTGGGACCGGGAATCAACTATGGCTACACCTTC. This codes for CASSLGPGINYGYTF.

The J gene is TRBJ2-3, the V gene TRBV19, with D perhaps matching TRBD2 (6 bases). The V end was cut by 5 bases, the J end by 0 bases, with 18 bases between. Germline assignment: CDR1 LNHDA and CDR2 SQIVND (reference sequence). CDR3 size: 17 residues. The CDR3 nucleotides are TGTGCCAGTAGTGGGGGACCGGGACTCTTAAGCACAGATACGCAGTATTTT. This encodes CASSGGPGLLSTDTQYF.

V and J are TRBV9 and TRBJ1-2; D not certain. With 6 bases removed from V and 1 base from J, the gap between germline ends came to 13 bases. This CDR3 has 14 residues. CDR1 and CDR2 (germline): SGDLS, YYNGEE. DNA for the CDR3: TGTGCCAGCACCAACAACGCAGTTAACTATGGCTACACCTTC. As protein: CASTNNAVNYGYTF. Complete variable domain (other parts from reference TRBV9 and TRBJ1-2): DSGVTQTPKHLITATGQRVTLRCSPRSGDLSVYWYQQSLDQGLQFLIQYYNGEERAKGNILERFSAQQFPDLHSELNLSSLELGDSALYFCASTNNAVNYGYTFGSGTRLTVV.

The sample holds a few counts of this clone. The chain combines TRBV6-5 with TRBJ1-2, with D perhaps matching TRBD1 (6 bases). The CDR3 has 12 amino acids. Germline V lookup: CDR1 MNHEY, CDR2 SVGAGI. Trimming left V 0 bases short and J 9 bases short, with 8 bases between. The DNA of the CDR3 is TGTGCCAGCAGTTACTCGGGGGCGAGCTACACCTTC. This codes for CASSYSGASYTF.

The genes are TRBV30 and TRBJ2-7; TRBD2 is a possible D gene (6 bases). Trimming pared 1 base from V and 6 bases from J, leaving 13 bases between. The CDR3 length is 13 residues. CDR1 is GTSNPN and CDR2 is SVGIG in the germline V gene (reference sequence). Written as DNA, the CDR3 is TGTGCCTGGAGTGGGGGGGTCTTCTTCGAGCAGTACTTC. Protein: CAWSGGVFFEQYF.

J is TRBJ2-3 and V is TRBV21-1; the table's D call, TRBD1, was not checked against the DNA. TRBV21-1 is a pseudogene. This CDR3 contains 14 residues. CDR3 sequence: CASSRCRGTDTQYF. CDR3 in DNA: TGTGCCAGCAGTAGGTGCAGGGGGACAGATACGCAGTATTTT.

This chain links TRBV6-2 or TRBV6-3 with TRBJ1-5, with 10 bases identical to TRBD1. This CDR3 has 16 residues. Per the germline V gene, CDR1 is MNHEY and CDR2 is SVGEGT. V lost 0 bases, J lost 5 bases, and 4 bases stayed unmatched. The CDR3: CASSYSRGQGYQPQHF. In DNA form, the CDR3 reads TGTGCCAGCAGTTACTCGAGGGGACAGGGGTATCAGCCCCAGCATTTT.

This chain joins TRBV24-1 and TRBJ1-1; D possibly corresponds to TRBD1 (5 bases). V dropped 4 bases and J dropped 11 bases, with 13 bases sitting between them. Germline CDR1 is KGHDR and CDR2 is SFDVKD. The CDR3 covers 12 residues. The CDR3 region is CATSERGVRAFF. In DNA form, the CDR3 reads TGTGCCACCAGTGAACGGGGGGTTAGGGCTTTCTTT.

In this sample, this clone turned up a few times. This chain connects TRBV11-2 to TRBJ2-2; D may be TRBD2 (6 bases). This CDR3 comprises 15 residues. V was cut by 0 bases and J by 4 bases, with 9 bases left in between. The germline CDR1 and CDR2 sequences are SGHAT and FQNNGV. Here the CDR3 reads CASSLESGSTGELFF. The CDR3 DNA follows: TGTGCCAGCAGCTTAGAATCCGGGAGCACCGGGGAGCTGTTTTTT.

This chain connects TRBV3-1 (or the pseudogene TRBV3-2) to TRBJ1-2, with a possible D match to TRBD1 (6 bases). The germline V gene has CDR1 LGHDT and CDR2 YNNKEL (reference sequence). The CDR3 is made up of 14 amino acids. The V end lost 3 bases, the J end lost 7 bases, and 15 bases lay between the germline ends. The CDR3 nucleotides are TGTGCCAGCAGCCACGGGGGGCATGTAGGTGGCTACACCTTC. The encoded protein is CASSHGGHVGGYTF.

This chain links TRBV6-5 with TRBJ1-2; D is perhaps TRBD1 (5 bases). Germline V lookup: CDR1 MNHEY, CDR2 SVGAGI. The length of the CDR3 is 15 residues. The ends were cut back, 6 bases at V and 8 bases at J, with 22 bases in the middle. The CDR3 DNA is TGTGCCAGCAGGACCATCGGGACTGCAGCTAGGGGCTACACCTTC. Its protein is CASRTIGTAARGYTF.

The chain recombines TRBV7-8 with TRBJ1-5; weak D call: TRBD1 (5 bases). V lost 1 base, J lost 7 bases, and 11 bases lay in between. Per germline, CDR1 SGHVS and CDR2 FQNEAQ. This CDR3 has 14 residues. The CDR3 nucleotides read TGTGCCAGCAGCTTAGGAGGTCAGGGACAGCCCCAGCATTTT. It is translated as CASSLGGQGQPQHF.

The V call is TRBV6-1, the J call TRBJ1-2, with D possibly TRBD1 on 6 matching bases. From germline, CDR1 is MNHNS and CDR2 SASEGT. Trimming shortened V by 0 bases and J by 0 bases, and 8 bases separated the two germline ends. The CDR3 runs 15 residues. The CDR3 region has the DNA TGTGCCAGCAGTGAAGCCAGGGGAGCTAACTATGGCTACACCTTC. Encoded protein: CASSEARGANYGYTF.

This clone occurred a few times. V gene TRBV19 combines with J gene TRBJ1-1; D possibly corresponds to TRBD1 (6 bases). This CDR3 is 14 amino acids long. Germline V gives CDR1 LNHDA, CDR2 SQIVND (reference sequence). Trimming removed 7 bases at V and 1 base at J, with 13 bases between. CDR3 region: CASTRGGENTEAFF. CDR3 sequence (DNA): TGTGCCAGTACCCGAGGGGGGGAGAACACTGAAGCTTTCTTT. Full variable domain (remainder filled in from reference TRBV19 and TRBJ1-1): DGGITQSPKYLFRKEGQNVTLSCEQNLNHDAMYWYRQDPGQGLRLIYYSQIVNDFQKGDIAEGYSVSREKKESFPLTVTSAQKNPTAFYLCASTRGGENTEAFFGQGTRLTVV.

The chain recombines TRBV27 with TRBJ1-3; 8 positions agree with TRBD1. This CDR3 is built from 15 residues. The trim removed 6 bases at V and 3 bases at J, leaving 7 bases unmatched. The germline gives CDR1 MNHEY, CDR2 SMNVEV (reference sequence). The CDR3 protein is CASSRRTGSGNTIYF. Here the CDR3 DNA reads TGTGCCAGCAGCCGGCGGACAGGGAGTGGAAACACCATATATTTT.

The chain combines TRBV27 with TRBJ2-3, with TRBD1 matching over 7 bases. Germline V gene data show CDR1 as MNHEY and CDR2 as SMNVEV (reference sequence). The ends lost 6 bases at V and 4 bases at J; junction bases unmatched: 10. This CDR3 has 15 amino acids. In DNA, the CDR3 is TGTGCCAGCAGCCTTTCCGGGACAGCAGCAGATACGCAGTATTTT. This gives the protein CASSLSGTAADTQYF.

The V call is TRBV10-3, the J call TRBJ1-2; tentatively, D is TRBD1 (6 bases). Germline loops: CDR1 ENHRY, CDR2 SYGVKD. V was pared by 7 bases and J by 4 bases, with 10 bases between. CDR3 length: 12 residues. The CDR3 bases are TGTGCCATCACAGGGGACGGCTATGGCTACACCTTC. This codes for CAITGDGYGYTF.

V and J are TRBV19 and TRBJ1-5; TRBD1 agrees at 7 bases. Germline V gene sequence: CDR1 LNHDA, CDR2 SQIVND (reference sequence). The CDR3 has 15 residues. Losses at the gene ends were 6 bases for V and 1 base for J; bases not matched to a gene: 6. CDR3 coding DNA: TGTGCCAGTAGGGGACAGAGGGTCAGCAATCAGCCCCAGCATTTT. It is translated as CASRGQRVSNQPQHF.

This clone was detected once. J is TRBJ2-3 and V is TRBV25-1; possibly TRBD1 for D (7 bases). The CDR3 is 16 amino acids. Trimming stripped 8 bases from V and 0 bases from J, with 18 bases between. CDR1 MGHDK and CDR2 SYGVNS come from the germline V gene. CDR3 sequence: CASGYTGAGSTDTQYF. DNA of the CDR3: TGTGCCAGCGGGTACACAGGGGCGGGGAGCACAGATACGCAGTATTTT.

The chain has TRBV4-2 and TRBJ2-3, with 11 bases lining up with TRBD2. Germline V lookup: CDR1 LGHNA, CDR2 YNFKEQ. The V gene end was trimmed by 0 bases and the J gene end by 3 bases; junction bases not matched to a gene: 8. The CDR3 loop spans 18 amino acids. CDR3 DNA: TGTGCCAGCAGCCAAGAACGATCTAGCGGGGGGTTAACAGATACGCAGTATTTT. Amino acid sequence: CASSQERSSGGLTDTQYF.

The J gene is TRBJ2-5, the V gene TRBV19, with a tentative D call TRBD2 (5 bases). Germline loops: CDR1 LNHDA, CDR2 SQIVND (reference sequence). V lost 4 bases and J 7 bases, leaving 19 bases between the germline ends. The CDR3 extends over 15 amino acids. The CDR3 DNA is TGTGCCAGTAGTACCGGGATCCGATCAGAGGGGACCCAGTACTTC. This sequence encodes CASSTGIRSEGTQYF. Full variable domain (rest looked up from reference TRBV19 and TRBJ2-5): DGGITQSPKYLFRKEGQNVTLSCEQNLNHDAMYWYRQDPGQGLRLIYYSQIVNDFQKGDIAEGYSVSREKKESFPLTVTSAQKNPTAFYLCASSTGIRSEGTQYFGPGTRLLVL.

This clone has more than one count but fewer than ten. The chain has TRBV7-2 and TRBJ2-7; TRBD1 might be the D (5 bases). V was pared by 4 bases and J by 7 bases, with 11 bases between. The CDR3 has 12 amino acids. The germline gives CDR1 SGHTA, CDR2 FQGNSA. In DNA form, the CDR3 reads TGTGCCAGCAGCTCCGCAGGGCGTGAGCAGTACTTC. Its protein product is CASSSAGREQYF. Based on the CDR3 plus reference TRBV7-2 and TRBJ2-7, the full variable domain is GAGVSQSPSNKVTEKGKDVELRCDPISGHTALYWYRQSLGQGLEFLIYFQGNSAPDKSGLPSDRFSAERTGGSVSTLTIQRTQQEDSAVYLCASSSAGREQYFGPGTRLTVT.

CDR3 amino acids: CASSPPGTSGSVEQYF. The CDR3, as DNA: TGTGCCAGCAGCCCCCCGGGGACTAGCGGATCTGTGGAGCAGTACTTC. The chain has TRBV9 and TRBJ2-7; 11 nucleotides match TRBD2. The germline CDR1 and CDR2 sequences are SGDLS and YYNGEE. The CDR3 totals 16 residues. V was clipped by 4 bases and J by 7 bases; unmatched bases: 13.

This chain links TRBV6-4 with TRBJ1-6; 7 nucleotides agree with TRBD1. The CDR3 length is 14 residues. CDR1 is MRHNA, CDR2 SNTAGT, per germline. V lost 4 bases, J lost 5 bases, and 2 bases stayed unmatched. CDR3 protein: CASSATGNNSPLHF. The CDR3 DNA reads as TGTGCCAGCAGTGCGACAGGGAATAATTCACCCCTCCACTTT.

V is TRBV29-1 and J is TRBJ1-2; a possible D gene is TRBD1 (6 bases). This CDR3 is 13 amino acids long. Germline CDR1 reads SQVTM; CDR2 reads ANQGSEA. Trimming pared 3 bases from V and 4 bases from J, leaving 12 bases between. The CDR3 nucleotides read TGCAGCGTTGACGGGGGGGCGGGCTATGGCTACACCTTC. Translating it yields CSVDGGAGYGYTF.

The genes are TRBV5-1 and TRBJ2-3; possible D gene TRBD2, 6 bases. CDR3 length equals 16 residues. From germline, CDR1 is SGHRS and CDR2 YFSETQ. V was shortened by 4 bases and J by 2 bases, with 17 bases between the two germline ends. Written as DNA, the CDR3 is TGCGCCAGCAGCCCTGGTGGCGGGGCTTACACAGATACGCAGTATTTT. It yields the protein CASSPGGGAYTDTQYF.

This chain joins TRBV6-5 and TRBJ2-7, with TRBD1 matching over 7 bases. The CDR3 covers 14 residues. V shed 6 bases, J shed 3 bases, and the junction held 8 bases outside the gene matches. In germline, CDR1 is MNHEY, CDR2 SVGAGI. CDR3 loop: CASRHQGQLYEQYF. CDR3 nucleotide sequence: TGTGCCAGCAGGCACCAGGGACAGCTCTACGAGCAGTACTTC.

The chain couples TRBV7-2 to TRBJ1-3, with D tentatively TRBD1 (6 bases). The germline V and J ends were trimmed by 3 bases and 6 bases, with 15 bases remaining between them. The CDR3 is 15 residues long. CDR1 is SGHTA, CDR2 FQGNSA, per germline. Here the CDR3 reads CASSLRVDSVNTIYF. The CDR3 DNA follows: TGTGCCAGCAGCTTGAGGGTGGACAGCGTAAACACCATATATTTT.

This rearrangement joins TRBV2 to TRBJ1-2; TRBD1 aligns across 8 bases. The germline gives CDR1 SNHLY, CDR2 FYNNEI. The V and J ends lost 4 bases and 8 bases, in that order; junction bases with no gene match: 6. The CDR3 is 13 residues long. CDR3 nucleotide sequence: TGTGCCAGCAGTGCCCGGACAGGGCCCGGCTACACCTTC. Translated, it gives CASSARTGPGYTF. Together with reference TRBV2 and TRBJ1-2, the CDR3 gives the full variable domain: EPEVTQTPSHQVTQMGQEVILRCVPISNHLYFYWYRQILGQKVEFLVSFYNNEISEKSEIFDDQFSVERPDGSNFTLKIRSTKLEDSAMYFCASSARTGPGYTFGSGTRLTVV.